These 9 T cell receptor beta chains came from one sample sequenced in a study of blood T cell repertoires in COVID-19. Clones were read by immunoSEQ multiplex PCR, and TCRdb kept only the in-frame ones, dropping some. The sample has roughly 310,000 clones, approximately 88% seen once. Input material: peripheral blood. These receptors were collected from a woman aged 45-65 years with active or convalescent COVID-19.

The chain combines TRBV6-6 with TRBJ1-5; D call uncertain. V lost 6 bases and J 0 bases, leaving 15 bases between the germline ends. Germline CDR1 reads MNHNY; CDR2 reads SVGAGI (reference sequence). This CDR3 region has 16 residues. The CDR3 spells CASRPRGPYSNQPQHF. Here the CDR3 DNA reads TGTGCCAGCAGACCTCGTGGGCCCTATAGCAATCAGCCCCAGCATTTT.

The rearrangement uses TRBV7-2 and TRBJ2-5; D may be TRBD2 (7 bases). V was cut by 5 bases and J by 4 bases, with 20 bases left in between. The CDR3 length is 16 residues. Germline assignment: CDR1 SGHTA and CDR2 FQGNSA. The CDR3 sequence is CASSPGAGAPAETQYF. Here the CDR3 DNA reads TGTGCCAGCAGCCCTGGGGCGGGGGCGCCAGCAGAGACCCAGTACTTC.

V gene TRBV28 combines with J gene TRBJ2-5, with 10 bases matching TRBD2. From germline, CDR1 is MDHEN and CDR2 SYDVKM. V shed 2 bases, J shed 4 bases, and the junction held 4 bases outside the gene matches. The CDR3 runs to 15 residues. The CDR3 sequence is CASSLALAGVETQYF. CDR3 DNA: TGTGCCAGCAGTTTAGCGCTAGCGGGAGTAGAGACCCAGTACTTC.

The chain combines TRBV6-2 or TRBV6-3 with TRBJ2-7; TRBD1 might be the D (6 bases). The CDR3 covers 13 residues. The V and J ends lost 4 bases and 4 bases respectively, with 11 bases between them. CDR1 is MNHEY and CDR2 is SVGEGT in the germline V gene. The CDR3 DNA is TGTGCCAGCAGTTTTTTGGACAGATACGAGCAGTACTTC. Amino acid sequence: CASSFLDRYEQYF.

As DNA, the CDR3 is TGTGCCAGCAGTTCGGGAGGGGATAATTCACCCCTCCACTTT. Translating gives CASSSGGDNSPLHF. V usage is TRBV6-5 and J usage is TRBJ1-6, with a possible D match to TRBD1 (5 bases). Germline CDR1 and CDR2: MNHEY and SVGAGI. CDR3 length: 14 amino acids. V dropped 4 bases and J dropped 5 bases, with 9 bases sitting between them.

The CDR3, as DNA: TGTGCCAGTAGCGCCCTAGCGGGGGACACCGGGGAGCTGTTTTTT. Protein: CASSALAGDTGELFF. The chain joins TRBV19 to TRBJ2-2, with TRBD2 identical over 10 bases. The CDR3 length is 15 residues. The V gene's germline CDR1 is LNHDA and CDR2 SQIVND (reference sequence). J gave up 3 bases and V 6 bases, and 4 bases lay outside the gene matches.

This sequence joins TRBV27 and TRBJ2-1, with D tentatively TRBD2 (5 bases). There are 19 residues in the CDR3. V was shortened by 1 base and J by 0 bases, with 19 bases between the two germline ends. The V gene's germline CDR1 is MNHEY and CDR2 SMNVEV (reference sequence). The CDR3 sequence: CASSLLSWYRGISYNEQFF. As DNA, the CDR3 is TGTGCCAGCAGTTTATTGTCCTGGTATCGGGGAATCTCCTACAATGAGCAGTTCTTC.

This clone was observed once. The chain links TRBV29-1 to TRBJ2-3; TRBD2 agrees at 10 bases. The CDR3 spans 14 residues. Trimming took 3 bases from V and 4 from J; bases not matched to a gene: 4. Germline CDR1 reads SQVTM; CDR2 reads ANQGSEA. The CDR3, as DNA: TGCAGCGTTGAGAGGCTAGCGGGGGCAGATACGCAGTATTTT. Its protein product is CSVERLAGADTQYF.

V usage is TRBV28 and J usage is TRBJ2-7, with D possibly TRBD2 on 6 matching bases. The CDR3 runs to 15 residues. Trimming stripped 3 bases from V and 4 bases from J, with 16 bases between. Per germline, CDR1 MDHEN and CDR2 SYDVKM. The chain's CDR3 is CASSFSGGMPYEQYF. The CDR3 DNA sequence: TGTGCCAGCAGTTTTTCCGGCGGGATGCCTTACGAGCAGTACTTC.